This section outlines one T cell receptor (beta chain) sequence together with its context. Some clones are missing from TCRdb's copy, which holds only in-frame ones; the method was immunoSEQ multiplex PCR. This table has 360,000 or so clones, around nine tenths appearing once. The data belong to a study of blood T cell repertoires in COVID-19. Each recovered donor of Cohort 3 presented with two negative PCRs, clearance, or symptom resolution. This CDR3 comprises 16 residues. CDR1 and CDR2 from the germline V gene are SQVTM and ANQGSEA. V was shortened by 2 bases and J by 1 base, with 15 bases between the two germline ends.

V and J are TRBV29-1 and TRBJ2-1; no clear D. This clonotype was sampled from a woman between 25 and 40 years old who had recovered from COVID-19. Sequencing input: PBMCs or T cells enriched from blood (not recorded which). The CDR3 region is CSVEWSVATSYNEQFF. The CDR3 bases are TGCAGCGTTGAATGGTCAGTAGCTACATCCTACAATGAGCAGTTCTTC.